This T cell receptor beta chain is from a study of post-analysis software for immune sequencing data. Study-wide results and caveats: Samples from one preparation batch, clustered by F measure, grouped strongly together. Elevated frequency relative to controls characterized 4 or 5 TRBV segments in patients, TRBV5-6, TRBV5-1 and TRBV20-1 among them. Normalized Chao1 diversity in multiple sclerosis patients fell significantly below that of controls.

The CDR3 length is 16 residues. Germline CDR1 and CDR2: SQVTM and ANQGSEA. Losses at the gene ends were 1 base for V and 5 bases for J; bases not matched to a gene: 9. In this sample, this clonotype turned up a few times. Its matching antigen is unknown. The library was made from cDNA and included unique molecular identifiers. TCRdb independently ran MiXCR on the PCR reads; one entry per CDR3 protein. The sample shows 400,000 to 500,000 distinct CDR3 sequences, 39% of them seen only once. The chain has TRBV29-1 and TRBJ2-1; 9 bases agree with TRBD1. The TCR comes from a girl aged 2-15 years with multiple sclerosis. Sequencing was done on a sample of blood. The chain's CDR3 is CSVEGLWTGANNEQFF. The CDR3 nucleotides read TGCAGCGTTGAAGGTTTGTGGACAGGGGCAAACAATGAGCAGTTCTTC.